This TCR beta chain came from a study of regulatory T cells in long-lasting Graves disease. Background on the study: A definition of persistent Graves' disease required over 5 years of antithyroid drugs plus positive TSH receptor antibodies.

The table lists this clonotype with a few counts. The antigen remains undetermined. Assembly of TCR beta libraries relied on iRepertoire HTBI primers together with Arm-PCR of CDR3 regions. TCRdb recomputed calls from the multiplex PCR reads with MiXCR, one row per CDR3 protein. This table holds a few hundred thousand distinct CDR3 sequences, around a quarter found once. The CDR3 length is 13 residues. The V gene's germline CDR1 is SQVTM and CDR2 ANQGSEA. V was pared by 5 bases and J by 2 bases, with 12 bases between. Study results and limitations: There were preferences for TRBV28, TRBJ1-2 and TRBJ2-5 in persistent disease. TCR diversity was lower in persistent Graves' patients than in newly diagnosed ones.

Regarding time point: persistent/refractory GD, antithyroid drugs over 5 years with positive TRAb. Extracted RNA from PBMCs served as the source of the TCR library. An endocrinology department in Xi'an, China, supplied the patients. The material sequenced was peripheral blood mononuclear cells (PBMCs), taken when the disease was refractory, from a patient treated with antithyroid drugs. J is TRBJ2-5 and V is TRBV29-1; perhaps TRBD1 as D (5 bases). This TCR was recovered from a female donor with Graves disease. In DNA form, the CDR3 reads TGCAGCGTTAAACAGGTCATACAAGAGACCCAGTACTTC. Translated: CSVKQVIQETQYF.